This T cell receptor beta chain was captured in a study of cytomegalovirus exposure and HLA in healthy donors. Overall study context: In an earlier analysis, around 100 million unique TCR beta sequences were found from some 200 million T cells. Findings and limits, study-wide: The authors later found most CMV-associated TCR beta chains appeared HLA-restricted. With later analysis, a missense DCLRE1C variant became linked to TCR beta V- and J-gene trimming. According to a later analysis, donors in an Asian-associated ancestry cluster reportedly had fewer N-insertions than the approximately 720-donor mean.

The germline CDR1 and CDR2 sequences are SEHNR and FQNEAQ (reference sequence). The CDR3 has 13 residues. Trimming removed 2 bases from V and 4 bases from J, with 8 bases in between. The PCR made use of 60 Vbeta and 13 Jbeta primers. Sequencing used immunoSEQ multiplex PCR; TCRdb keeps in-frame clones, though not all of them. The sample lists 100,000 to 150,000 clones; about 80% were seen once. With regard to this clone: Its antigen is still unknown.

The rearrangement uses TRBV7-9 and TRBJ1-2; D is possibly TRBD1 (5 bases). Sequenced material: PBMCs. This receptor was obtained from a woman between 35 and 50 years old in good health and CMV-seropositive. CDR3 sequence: CASSLRGTYGYTF. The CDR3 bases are TGTGCCAGCAGCTTAAGGGGCACCTATGGCTACACCTTC.